A single sample gave rise to the 7 T cell receptor beta chains below, sequenced in a study of blood T cell repertoires in COVID-19. Generated by immunoSEQ multiplex PCR, the TCRdb table keeps only in-frame clones and is missing some. The repertoire has 45,000 to 55,000 clones, over 70% of them found once; the top ten carry under 15%. The sequencing sample was made of peripheral blood. The origin of the receptors is a human donor with active or convalescent COVID-19. The donor label of this sample is uncertain.

This chain connects TRBV27 to TRBJ1-2; the D gene is possibly TRBD1 (5 bases). V was shortened by 0 bases and J by 5 bases, with 7 bases between the two germline ends. CDR1 is MNHEY, CDR2 SMNVEV, per germline (reference sequence). The CDR3 has 13 residues. CDR3: CASSLSGGYGYTF. As DNA, the CDR3 is TGTGCCAGCAGTTTATCCGGGGGGTATGGCTACACCTTC.

This chain joins TRBV5-1 and TRBJ2-7; TRBD2 aligns across 8 bases. Germline V gene lookup returns CDR1 SGHRS and CDR2 YFSETQ. The trim removed 0 bases at V and 6 bases at J, leaving 14 bases unmatched. CDR3 size: 17 residues. CDR3 in DNA: TGCGCCAGCAGCTTGGCGAAAAGCGGGAGCCCTTGGTCCGAGCAGTACTTC. Protein sequence: CASSLAKSGSPWSEQYF.

The chain uses TRBV12-3 or TRBV12-4 and TRBJ2-3; D is unresolved. The V gene lost 3 bases and the J gene lost 3 bases, with 7 bases spanning the gap. CDR3 length: 13 amino acids. CDR3 in DNA: TGTGCCAGCAGTTTTGGCGGAACAGATACGCAGTATTTT. This codes for CASSFGGTDTQYF.

This clone occurred once. This chain joins TRBV5-1 and TRBJ2-5; 11 bases are shared with TRBD1. The CDR3 runs to 16 residues. V shed 2 bases and J 5 bases; nucleotides not matched to a gene: 8. The germline V gene encodes CDR1 SGHRS and CDR2 YFSETQ. CDR3 residues: CASSFRGQGVLETQYF. As DNA, the CDR3 is TGCGCCAGCAGCTTTAGGGGACAGGGGGTCTTGGAGACCCAGTACTTC. Full variable domain (rest looked up from reference TRBV5-1 and TRBJ2-5): KAGVTQTPRYLIKTRGQQVTLSCSPISGHRSVSWYQQTPGQGLQFLFEYFSETQRNKGNFPGRFSGRQFSNSRSEMNVSTLELGDSALYLCASSFRGQGVLETQYFGPGTRLLVL.

A single count supports this clone. This chain joins TRBV4-3 and TRBJ1-6; D is perhaps TRBD1 (5 bases). The CDR3 spans 17 residues. Germline V gives CDR1 LGHNA, CDR2 YSLEER. Trimming shortened V by 0 bases and J by 10 bases, and 19 bases separated the two germline ends. CDR3 nucleotides: TGCGCCAGCAGCCAAGAAGGCGGGACCGTAATTCAGTCACCCCTCCACTTT. Its translation is CASSQEGGTVIQSPLHF.

The chain uses TRBV19 and TRBJ2-1, with D hard to call. From germline, CDR1 is LNHDA and CDR2 SQIVND (reference sequence). The CDR3 loop spans 15 amino acids. The V end lost 1 base, the J end lost 0 bases, and 7 bases lay between the germline ends. In DNA form, the CDR3 reads TGTGCCAGTAGTATAGTGAAACACTCCTACAATGAGCAGTTCTTC. Translated: CASSIVKHSYNEQFF.

The chain links TRBV7-2 to TRBJ2-3, with 8 bases that match TRBD2. J was trimmed by 2 bases and V by 5 bases; bases with no gene match: 12. Germline CDR1 SGHTA, CDR2 FQGNSA. CDR3 size: 17 residues. CDR3 nucleotides: TGTGCCAGCAGCGAAGGGCGACGAGCGGGGGTCACAGATACGCAGTATTTT. Protein sequence: CASSEGRRAGVTDTQYF.